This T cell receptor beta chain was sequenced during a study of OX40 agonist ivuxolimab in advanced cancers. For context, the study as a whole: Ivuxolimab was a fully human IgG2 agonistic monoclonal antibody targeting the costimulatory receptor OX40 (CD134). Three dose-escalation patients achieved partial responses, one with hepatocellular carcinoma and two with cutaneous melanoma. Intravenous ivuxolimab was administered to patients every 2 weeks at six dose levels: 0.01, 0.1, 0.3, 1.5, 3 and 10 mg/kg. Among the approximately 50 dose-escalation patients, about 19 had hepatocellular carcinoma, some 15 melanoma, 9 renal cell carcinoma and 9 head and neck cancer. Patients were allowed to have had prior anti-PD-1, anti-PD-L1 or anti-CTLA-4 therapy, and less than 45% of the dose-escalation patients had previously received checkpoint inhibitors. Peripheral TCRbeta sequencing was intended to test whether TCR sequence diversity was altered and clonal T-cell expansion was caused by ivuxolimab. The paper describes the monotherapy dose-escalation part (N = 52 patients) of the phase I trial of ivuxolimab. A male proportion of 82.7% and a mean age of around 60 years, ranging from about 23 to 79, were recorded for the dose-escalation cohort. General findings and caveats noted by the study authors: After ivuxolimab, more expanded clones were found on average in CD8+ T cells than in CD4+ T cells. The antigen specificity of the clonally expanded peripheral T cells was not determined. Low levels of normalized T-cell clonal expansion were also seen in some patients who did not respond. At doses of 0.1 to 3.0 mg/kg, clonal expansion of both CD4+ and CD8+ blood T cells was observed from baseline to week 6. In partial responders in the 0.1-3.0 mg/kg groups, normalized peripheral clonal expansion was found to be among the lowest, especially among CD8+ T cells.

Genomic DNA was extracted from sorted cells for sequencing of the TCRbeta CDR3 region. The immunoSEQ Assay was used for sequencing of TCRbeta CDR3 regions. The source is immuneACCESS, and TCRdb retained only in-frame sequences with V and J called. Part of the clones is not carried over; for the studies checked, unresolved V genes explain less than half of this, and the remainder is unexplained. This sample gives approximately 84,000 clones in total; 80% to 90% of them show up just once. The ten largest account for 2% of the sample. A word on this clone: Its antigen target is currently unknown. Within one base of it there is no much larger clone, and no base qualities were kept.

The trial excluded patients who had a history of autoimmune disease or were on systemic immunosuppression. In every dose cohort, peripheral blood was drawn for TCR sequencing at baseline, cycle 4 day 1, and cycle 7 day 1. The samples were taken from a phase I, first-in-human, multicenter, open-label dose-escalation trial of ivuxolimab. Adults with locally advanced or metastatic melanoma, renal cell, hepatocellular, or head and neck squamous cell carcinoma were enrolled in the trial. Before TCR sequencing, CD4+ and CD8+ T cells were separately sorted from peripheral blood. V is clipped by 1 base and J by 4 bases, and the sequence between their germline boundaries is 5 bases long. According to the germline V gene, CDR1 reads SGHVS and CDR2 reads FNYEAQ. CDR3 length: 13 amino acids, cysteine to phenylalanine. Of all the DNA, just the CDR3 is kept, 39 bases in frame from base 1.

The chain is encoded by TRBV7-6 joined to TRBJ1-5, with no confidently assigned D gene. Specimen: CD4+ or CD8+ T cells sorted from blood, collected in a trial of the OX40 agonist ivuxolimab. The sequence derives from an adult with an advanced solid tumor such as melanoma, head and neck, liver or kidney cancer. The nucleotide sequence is TGTGCCAGCAGCTTAGGAGCTAATCAGCCCCAGCATTTT. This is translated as CASSLGANQPQHF. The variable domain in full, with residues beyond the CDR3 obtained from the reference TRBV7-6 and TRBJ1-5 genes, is GAGVSQSPRYKVTKRGQDVALRCDPISGHVSLYWYRQALGQGPEFLTYFNYEAQQDKSGLPNDRFSAERPEGSISTLTIQRTEQRDSAMYRCASSLGANQPQHFGDGTRLSIL.